One and the same sample provided the 11 T cell receptor beta chains below, sequenced in a study of blood T cell repertoires in COVID-19. The method was immunoSEQ multiplex PCR; TCRdb's version includes in-frame clones alone and lacks a portion of them. This sample has about 300,000 clones, with 80% to 90% found just once. Input material: PBMCs or T cells enriched from blood (not recorded which). The receptors stem from a woman aged 18-30 years who had recovered from COVID-19.

The CDR3, as DNA: TGCGCCAGCAGCTTGGCCACAAAAACAGGGATCACTGAAGCTTTCTTT. Its translation is CASSLATKTGITEAFF. The gene calls are TRBV5-1 and TRBJ1-1; D may be TRBD1 (6 bases). Germline CDR1 reads SGHRS; CDR2 reads YFSETQ. This CDR3 is built from 16 residues. V was pared by 0 bases and J by 4 bases, with 16 bases between.

The chain is built from TRBV4-1 and TRBJ1-5, with a weak D call TRBD1 (6 bases). The CDR3 loop spans 19 amino acids. V was shortened by 1 base and J by 5 bases, with 24 bases between the two germline ends. Germline V gene sequence: CDR1 MGHRA, CDR2 YSYEKL. The DNA for the CDR3 is TGCGCCAGCAGCCAAGTCGGGAGGGGAGCAGGGGCCGGTCATCAGCCCCAGCATTTT. Translation gives CASSQVGRGAGAGHQPQHF.

This clone came up a few times. The genes are TRBV7-9 and TRBJ2-2; TRBD1 matches at 8 bases. Germline loops: CDR1 SEHNR, CDR2 FQNEAQ (reference sequence). J was trimmed by 1 base and V by 5 bases; bases with no gene match: 6. The length of the CDR3 is 16 residues. In DNA form, the CDR3 reads TGTGCCAGCAGCGTCAGGGGGCGGGGGAACACCGGGGAGCTGTTTTTT. Its protein product is CASSVRGRGNTGELFF. Combining the CDR3 with reference TRBV7-9 and TRBJ2-2 gives the whole variable domain DTGVSQNPRHKITKRGQNVTFRCDPISEHNRLYWYRQTLGQGPEFLTYFQNEAQLEKSRLLSDRFSAERPKGSFSTLEIQRTEQGDSAMYLCASSVRGRGNTGELFFGEGSRLTVL.

This rearrangement joins TRBV4-1 to TRBJ2-7; tentative D call: TRBD1 (6 bases). The germline CDR1 and CDR2 sequences are MGHRA and YSYEKL. V lost 4 bases, J lost 3 bases, and 13 bases lay in between. This CDR3 has 14 residues. Here the CDR3 DNA reads TGCGCCAGCAGCCGGCCTGGACAGAACTACGAGCAGTACTTC. This encodes CASSRPGQNYEQYF.

The sample holds one count of this clone. The chain has TRBV18 and TRBJ1-5, with D possibly matching TRBD1 (6 bases). Germline loops: CDR1 KGHSH, CDR2 LQKENI. The CDR3 length is 17 residues. V lost 2 bases, J lost 4 bases, and 18 bases lay in between. The DNA for the CDR3 is TGTGCCAGCTCACCAACCCCCGCAGGGGTGAGGAATCAGCCCCAGCATTTT. It translates to CASSPTPAGVRNQPQHF. Full variable domain (missing parts from reference TRBV18 and TRBJ1-5): NAGVMQNPRHLVRRRGQEARLRCSPMKGHSHVYWYRQLPEEGLKFMVYLQKENIIDESGMPKERFSAEFPKEGPSILRIQQVVRGDSAAYFCASSPTPAGVRNQPQHFGDGTRLSIL.

The genes are TRBV7-6 and TRBJ2-5, with 7 nucleotides matching TRBD2. The CDR3 runs to 15 residues. Germline assignment: CDR1 SGHVS and CDR2 FNYEAQ. The junction had 6 bases not matched to a gene; V was cut back by 4 bases and J by 1 base. DNA of the CDR3: TGTGCCAGCAGCTGGGGCGGGGGAGCCCAAGAGACCCAGTACTTC. This sequence encodes CASSWGGGAQETQYF. Based on the CDR3 plus reference TRBV7-6 and TRBJ2-5, the full variable domain is GAGVSQSPRYKVTKRGQDVALRCDPISGHVSLYWYRQALGQGPEFLTYFNYEAQQDKSGLPNDRFSAERPEGSISTLTIQRTEQRDSAMYRCASSWGGGAQETQYFGPGTRLLVL.

V is TRBV3-1 (or the pseudogene TRBV3-2) and J is TRBJ2-1; D is unclear. The length of the CDR3 is 12 residues. The V and J ends lost 5 bases and 7 bases respectively, with 9 bases between them. Per germline, CDR1 LGHDT and CDR2 YNNKEL (reference sequence). CDR3 protein: CASSWLENEQFF. The CDR3 DNA sequence: TGTGCCAGCAGCTGGTTAGAGAATGAGCAGTTCTTC.

The chain combines TRBV19 with TRBJ2-7; 7 bases are shared with TRBD2. CDR1 LNHDA and CDR2 SQIVND come from the germline V gene (reference sequence). The CDR3 spans 12 residues. V shed 2 bases, J shed 6 bases, and the junction held 1 base outside the gene matches. In DNA form, the CDR3 reads TGTGCCAGTAGTATACCGGGGGGCGAGCAGTACTTC. It codes for CASSIPGGEQYF.

J is TRBJ1-1 and V is TRBV7-2, with TRBD1 as a possible D gene (5 bases). The germline gives CDR1 SGHTA, CDR2 FQGNSA. V lost 8 bases and J lost 0, with 13 bases in between. The CDR3 sequence is 14 residues long. The CDR3 loop reads CASGRQTMNTEAFF. CDR3 DNA: TGTGCCAGCGGACGACAGACCATGAACACTGAAGCTTTCTTT.

This sequence joins TRBV5-1 and TRBJ2-7; D is ambiguous. Looked up from germline, CDR1 is SGHRS and CDR2 is YFSETQ. With 6 bases removed from V and 6 bases from J, the gap between germline ends came to 13 bases. The CDR3 covers 12 residues. CDR3 sequence: CASTFSSGEQYF. DNA of the CDR3: TGCGCCAGCACGTTTTCTTCCGGCGAGCAGTACTTC. The whole variable domain, remainder taken from reference TRBV5-1 and TRBJ2-7, is KAGVTQTPRYLIKTRGQQVTLSCSPISGHRSVSWYQQTPGQGLQFLFEYFSETQRNKGNFPGRFSGRQFSNSRSEMNVSTLELGDSALYLCASTFSSGEQYFGPGTRLTVT.

The V gene is TRBV9, the J gene TRBJ2-1, with TRBD1 as a possible D gene (6 bases). This CDR3 comprises 15 residues. Trimming left V 4 bases short and J 1 base short, with 12 bases between. Germline V CDR1 and CDR2: SGDLS, YYNGEE. The CDR3 DNA reads TGTGCCAGCAGCTCAGGGGTGGAGTCCTACAATGAGCAGTTCTTC. Translated, it gives CASSSGVESYNEQFF.